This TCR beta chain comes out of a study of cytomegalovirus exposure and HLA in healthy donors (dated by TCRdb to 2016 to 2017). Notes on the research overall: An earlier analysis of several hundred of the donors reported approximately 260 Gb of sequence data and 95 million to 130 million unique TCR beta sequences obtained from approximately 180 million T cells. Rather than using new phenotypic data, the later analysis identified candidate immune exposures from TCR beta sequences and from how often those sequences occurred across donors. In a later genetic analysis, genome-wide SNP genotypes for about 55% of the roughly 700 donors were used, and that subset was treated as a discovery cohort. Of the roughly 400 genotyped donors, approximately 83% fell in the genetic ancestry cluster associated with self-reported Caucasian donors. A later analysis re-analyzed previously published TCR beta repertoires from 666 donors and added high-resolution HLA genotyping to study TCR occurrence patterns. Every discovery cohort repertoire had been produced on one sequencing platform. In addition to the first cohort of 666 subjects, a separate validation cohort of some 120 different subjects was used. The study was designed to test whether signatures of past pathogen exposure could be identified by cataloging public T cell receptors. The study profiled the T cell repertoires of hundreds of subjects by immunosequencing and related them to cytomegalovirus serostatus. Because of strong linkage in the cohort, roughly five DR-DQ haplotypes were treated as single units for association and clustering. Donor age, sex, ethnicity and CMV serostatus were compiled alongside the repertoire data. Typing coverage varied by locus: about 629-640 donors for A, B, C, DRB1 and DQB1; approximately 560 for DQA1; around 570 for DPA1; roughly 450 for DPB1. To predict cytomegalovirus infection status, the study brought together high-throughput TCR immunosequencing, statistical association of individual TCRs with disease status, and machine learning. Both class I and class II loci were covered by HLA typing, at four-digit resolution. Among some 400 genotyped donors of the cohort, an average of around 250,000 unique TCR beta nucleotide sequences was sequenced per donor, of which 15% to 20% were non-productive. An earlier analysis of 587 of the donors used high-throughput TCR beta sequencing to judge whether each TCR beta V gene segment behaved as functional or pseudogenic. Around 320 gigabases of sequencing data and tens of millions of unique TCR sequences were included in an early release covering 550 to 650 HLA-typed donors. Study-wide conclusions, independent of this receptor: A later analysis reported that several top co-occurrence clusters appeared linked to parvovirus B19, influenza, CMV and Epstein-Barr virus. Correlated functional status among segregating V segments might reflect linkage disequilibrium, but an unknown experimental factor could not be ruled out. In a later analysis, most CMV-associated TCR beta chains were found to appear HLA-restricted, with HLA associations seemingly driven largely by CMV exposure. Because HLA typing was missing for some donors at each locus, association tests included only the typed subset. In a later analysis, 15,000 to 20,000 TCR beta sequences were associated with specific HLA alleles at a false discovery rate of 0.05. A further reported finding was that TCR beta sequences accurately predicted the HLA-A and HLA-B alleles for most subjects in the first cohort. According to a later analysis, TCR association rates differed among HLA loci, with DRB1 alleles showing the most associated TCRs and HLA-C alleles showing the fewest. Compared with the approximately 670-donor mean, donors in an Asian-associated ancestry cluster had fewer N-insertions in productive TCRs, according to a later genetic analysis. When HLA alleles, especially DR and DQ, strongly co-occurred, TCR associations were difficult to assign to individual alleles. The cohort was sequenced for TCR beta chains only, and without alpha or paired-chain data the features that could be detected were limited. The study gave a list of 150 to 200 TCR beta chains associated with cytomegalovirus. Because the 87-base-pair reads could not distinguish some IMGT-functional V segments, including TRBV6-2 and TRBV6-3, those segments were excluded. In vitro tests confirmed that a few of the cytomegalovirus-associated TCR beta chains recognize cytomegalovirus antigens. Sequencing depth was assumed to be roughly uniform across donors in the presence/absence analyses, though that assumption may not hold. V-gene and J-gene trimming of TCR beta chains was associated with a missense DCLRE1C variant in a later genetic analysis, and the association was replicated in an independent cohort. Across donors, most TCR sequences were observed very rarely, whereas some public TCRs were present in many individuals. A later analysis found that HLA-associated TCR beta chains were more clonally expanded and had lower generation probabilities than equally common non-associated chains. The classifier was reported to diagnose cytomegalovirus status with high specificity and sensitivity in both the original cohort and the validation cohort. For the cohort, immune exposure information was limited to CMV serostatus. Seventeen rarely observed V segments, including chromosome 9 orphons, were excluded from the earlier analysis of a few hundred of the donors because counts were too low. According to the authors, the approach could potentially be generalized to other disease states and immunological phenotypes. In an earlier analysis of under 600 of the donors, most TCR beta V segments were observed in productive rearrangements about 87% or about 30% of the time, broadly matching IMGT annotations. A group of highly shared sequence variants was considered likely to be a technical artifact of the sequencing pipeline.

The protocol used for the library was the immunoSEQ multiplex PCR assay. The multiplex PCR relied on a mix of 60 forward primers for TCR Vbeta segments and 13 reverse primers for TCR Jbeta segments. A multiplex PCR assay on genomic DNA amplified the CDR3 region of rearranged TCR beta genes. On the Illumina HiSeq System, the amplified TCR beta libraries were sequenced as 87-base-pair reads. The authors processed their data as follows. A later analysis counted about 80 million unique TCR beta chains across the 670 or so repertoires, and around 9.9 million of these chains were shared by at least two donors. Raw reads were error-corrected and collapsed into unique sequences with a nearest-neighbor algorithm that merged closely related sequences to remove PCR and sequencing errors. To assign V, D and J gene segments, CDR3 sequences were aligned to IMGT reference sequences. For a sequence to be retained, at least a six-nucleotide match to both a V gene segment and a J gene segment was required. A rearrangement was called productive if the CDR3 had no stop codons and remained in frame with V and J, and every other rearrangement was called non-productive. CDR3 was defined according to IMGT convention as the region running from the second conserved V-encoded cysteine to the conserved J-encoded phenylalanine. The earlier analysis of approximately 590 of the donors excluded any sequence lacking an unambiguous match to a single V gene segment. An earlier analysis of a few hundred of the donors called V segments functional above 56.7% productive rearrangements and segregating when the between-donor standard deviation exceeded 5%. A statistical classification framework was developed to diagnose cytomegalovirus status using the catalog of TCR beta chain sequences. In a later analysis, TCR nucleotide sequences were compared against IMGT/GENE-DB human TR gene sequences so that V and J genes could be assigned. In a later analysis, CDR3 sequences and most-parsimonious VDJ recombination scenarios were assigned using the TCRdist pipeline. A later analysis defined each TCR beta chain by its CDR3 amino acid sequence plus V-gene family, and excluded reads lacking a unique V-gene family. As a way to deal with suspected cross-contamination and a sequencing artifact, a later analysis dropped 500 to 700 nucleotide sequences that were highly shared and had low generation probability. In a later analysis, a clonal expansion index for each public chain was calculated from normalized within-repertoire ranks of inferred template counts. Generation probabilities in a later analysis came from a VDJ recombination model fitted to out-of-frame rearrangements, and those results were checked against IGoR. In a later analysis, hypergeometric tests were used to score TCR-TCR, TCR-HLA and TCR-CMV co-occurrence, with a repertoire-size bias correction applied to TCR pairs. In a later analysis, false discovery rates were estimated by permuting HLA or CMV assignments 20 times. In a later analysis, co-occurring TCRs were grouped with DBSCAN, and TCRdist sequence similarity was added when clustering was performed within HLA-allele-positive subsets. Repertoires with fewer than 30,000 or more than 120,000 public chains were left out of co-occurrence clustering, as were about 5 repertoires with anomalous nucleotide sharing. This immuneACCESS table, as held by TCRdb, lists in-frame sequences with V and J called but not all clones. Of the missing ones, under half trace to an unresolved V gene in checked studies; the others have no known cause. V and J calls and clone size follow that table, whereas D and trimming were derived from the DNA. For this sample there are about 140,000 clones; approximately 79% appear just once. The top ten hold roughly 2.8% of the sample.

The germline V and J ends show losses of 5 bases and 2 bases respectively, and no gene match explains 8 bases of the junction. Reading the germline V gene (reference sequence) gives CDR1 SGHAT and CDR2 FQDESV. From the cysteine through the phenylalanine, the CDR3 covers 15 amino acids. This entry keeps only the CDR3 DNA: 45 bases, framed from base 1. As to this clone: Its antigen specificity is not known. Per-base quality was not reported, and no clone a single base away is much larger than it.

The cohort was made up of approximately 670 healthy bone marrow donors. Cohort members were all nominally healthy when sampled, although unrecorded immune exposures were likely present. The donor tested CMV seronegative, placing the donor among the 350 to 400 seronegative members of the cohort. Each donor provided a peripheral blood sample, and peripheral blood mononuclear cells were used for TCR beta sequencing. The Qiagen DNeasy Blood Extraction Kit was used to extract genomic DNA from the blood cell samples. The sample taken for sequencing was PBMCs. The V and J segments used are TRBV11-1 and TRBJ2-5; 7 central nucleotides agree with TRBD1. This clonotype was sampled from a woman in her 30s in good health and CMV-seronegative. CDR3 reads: CASSPRQGRQETQYF. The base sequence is TGTGCCAGCAGCCCGAGACAGGGTCGGCAAGAGACCCAGTACTTC.